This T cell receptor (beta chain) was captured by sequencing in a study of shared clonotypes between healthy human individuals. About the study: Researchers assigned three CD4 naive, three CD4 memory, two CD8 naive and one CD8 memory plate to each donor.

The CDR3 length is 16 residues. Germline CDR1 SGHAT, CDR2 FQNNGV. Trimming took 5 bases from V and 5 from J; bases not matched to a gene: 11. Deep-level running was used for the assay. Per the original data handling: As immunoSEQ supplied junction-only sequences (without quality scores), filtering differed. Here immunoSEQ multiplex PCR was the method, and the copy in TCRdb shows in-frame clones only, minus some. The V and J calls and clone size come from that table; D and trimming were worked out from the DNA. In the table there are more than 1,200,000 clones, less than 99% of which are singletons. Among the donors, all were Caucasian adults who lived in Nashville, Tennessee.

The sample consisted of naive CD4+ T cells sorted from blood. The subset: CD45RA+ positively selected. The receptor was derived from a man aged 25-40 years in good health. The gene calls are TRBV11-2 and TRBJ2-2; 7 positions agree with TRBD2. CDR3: CASSRGGGSWTGELFF. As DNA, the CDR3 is TGTGCCAGCAGCAGGGGCGGGGGATCGTGGACCGGGGAGCTGTTTTTT.